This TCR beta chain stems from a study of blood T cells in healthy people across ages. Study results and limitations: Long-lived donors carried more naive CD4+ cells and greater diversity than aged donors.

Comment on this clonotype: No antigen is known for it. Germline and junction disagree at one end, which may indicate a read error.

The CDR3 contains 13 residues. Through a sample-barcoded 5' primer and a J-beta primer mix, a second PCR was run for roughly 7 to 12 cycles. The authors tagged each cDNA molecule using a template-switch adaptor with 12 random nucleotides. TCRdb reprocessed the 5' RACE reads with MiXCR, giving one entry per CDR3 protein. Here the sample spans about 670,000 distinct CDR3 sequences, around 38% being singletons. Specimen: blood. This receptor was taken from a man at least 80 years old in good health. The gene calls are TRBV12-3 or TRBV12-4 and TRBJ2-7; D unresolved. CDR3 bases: TGTGCCAGCAATTTAAGGCAGGCCTACGAGCAGTACTTC. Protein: CASNLRQAYEQYF.